A single sample is the source of the 16 T cell receptor beta chains below, sequenced in a study of blood T cell repertoires in COVID-19. Clones were sequenced by immunoSEQ multiplex PCR, and TCRdb holds only the in-frame ones, with some missing. The sample includes roughly 410,000 clones, around 87% of them seen just once. Source material: peripheral blood. These receptors originate from a woman in her sixties or seventies with COVID-19, enrolled during active disease.

J is TRBJ2-7 and V is TRBV11-3, with 7 bases aligning to TRBD1. The CDR3 is made up of 15 amino acids. Germline V gene lookup returns CDR1 SGHNT and CDR2 YENEEA. Trimming at V came to 1 base and at J to 6 bases, leaving 9 bases not matched to a gene. CDR3 bases: TGTGCCAGCAGCTTAGTAGGAACAGGGGAGTCCGAGCAGTACTTC. This gives the protein CASSLVGTGESEQYF.

This clone appeared once. This sequence joins TRBV6-5 and TRBJ1-2; 8 bases map to TRBD1. The CDR3 runs 14 residues. Germline CDR1 and CDR2: MNHEY and SVGAGI. The trim removed 1 base at V and 8 bases at J, leaving 6 bases unmatched. CDR3 protein: CASSYYQGARGYTF. The DNA of the CDR3 is TGTGCCAGCAGTTACTATCAGGGGGCGAGGGGCTACACCTTC.

The rearrangement joins TRBV9 to TRBJ1-1, with TRBD1 matching 8 bases. The CDR3 sequence is 14 residues long. Germline V gives CDR1 SGDLS, CDR2 YYNGEE. With 1 base clipped from V and 3 bases from J, the junction kept 2 bases outside the gene matches. The CDR3 nucleotides are TGTGCCAGCAGCGTACAGGGGGCGGACACTGAAGCTTTCTTT. Translating gives CASSVQGADTEAFF.

This clone has a count of ten or more. J is TRBJ1-5 and V is TRBV18; 9 nucleotides match TRBD1. J gave up 7 bases and V 5 bases, and 6 bases lay outside the gene matches. CDR1 KGHSH and CDR2 LQKENI come from the germline V gene. CDR3 length: 14 residues. CDR3 sequence: CASSAGTGKQPQHF. In nucleotides, the CDR3 is TGTGCCAGCTCAGCCGGGACAGGGAAACAGCCCCAGCATTTT.

This clone is a singleton in its sample. The gene calls are TRBV7-6 and TRBJ1-2; maybe TRBD1 (6 bases). Trimming removed 6 bases at V and 2 bases at J, with 16 bases between. Germline V lookup: CDR1 SGHVS, CDR2 FNYEAQ. This CDR3 has 15 amino acids. CDR3 coding DNA: TGTGCCAGCAGTGCGGGGGGCCGCGGAAACTATGGCTACACCTTC. Amino acids: CASSAGGRGNYGYTF.

There are a few counts of this clone. The chain recombines TRBV9 with TRBJ1-2; D may be TRBD1 (6 bases). Per germline, CDR1 SGDLS and CDR2 YYNGEE. The CDR3 runs 15 residues. V shed 3 bases and J shed 7 bases, with 19 bases lying between them. The CDR3 loop is CASSALTGSLFGYTF. For the CDR3, the DNA is TGTGCCAGCAGCGCTTTAACAGGGTCCCTTTTTGGCTACACCTTC.

The V and J genes are TRBV24-1 and TRBJ2-5; D perhaps matches TRBD1 (5 bases). V lost 2 bases to trimming and J lost 2 bases, with 14 bases between them. From germline, CDR1 is KGHDR and CDR2 SFDVKD. The CDR3 runs to 16 residues. This chain's CDR3 is CATSDSSRTIQETQYF. Written as DNA, the CDR3 is TGTGCCACCAGTGATTCTTCCAGGACAATACAAGAGACCCAGTACTTC.

The V call is TRBV3-1 (or the pseudogene TRBV3-2), the J call TRBJ2-3; 9 bases line up with TRBD2. The germline CDR1 and CDR2 sequences are LGHDT and YNNKEL (reference sequence). Trimming removed 3 bases from V and 3 bases from J; junction bases left unmatched: 7. CDR3 length equals 16 residues. The CDR3 region is CASSQRGLAGTDTQYF. The CDR3 DNA reads TGTGCCAGCAGCCAGAGGGGGCTAGCGGGGACAGATACGCAGTATTTT.

The J gene is TRBJ2-1, the V gene TRBV11-1; D might be TRBD1 (5 bases). CDR3 length: 16 residues. Germline V gene sequence: CDR1 SGHAT, CDR2 FQDESV (reference sequence). V lost 5 bases and J 0 bases, leaving 14 bases between the germline ends. The CDR3 coding sequence is TGTGCCAGCAGCCTTCGGACAACCAACTCCTACAATGAGCAGTTCTTC. Its translation: CASSLRTTNSYNEQFF. The full variable domain, rest sourced from reference TRBV11-1 and TRBJ2-1, is EAEVAQSPRYKITEKSQAVAFWCDPISGHATLYWYRQILGQGPELLVQFQDESVVDDSQLPKDRFSAERLKGVDSTLKIQPAELGDSAMYLCASSLRTTNSYNEQFFGPGTRLTVL.

The chain couples TRBV28 to TRBJ1-1, with D possibly TRBD1 on 6 matching bases. The CDR3 consists of 12 residues. In germline, CDR1 is MDHEN, CDR2 SYDVKM. Trimming cost V 10 bases and J 5 bases, with 14 bases left between them. The chain's CDR3 is CAIGRGTTEAFF. The CDR3 nucleotides are TGTGCCATTGGTAGGGGGACGACTGAAGCTTTCTTT.

The J gene is TRBJ1-1, the V gene TRBV25-1, with D maybe TRBD1 (5 bases). The germline CDR1 and CDR2 sequences are MGHDK and SYGVNS. V gave up 6 bases and J gave up 1 base, with 15 bases separating them. The CDR3 covers 15 residues. DNA for the CDR3: TGTGCCAGCAGCCTCGGATGGGGCAGGAACACTGAAGCTTTCTTT. Its protein product is CASSLGWGRNTEAFF.

The gene calls are TRBV28 and TRBJ2-3; unclear D gene. Germline loops: CDR1 MDHEN, CDR2 SYDVKM. The CDR3 spans 12 residues. V was pared by 5 bases and J by 2 bases, with 5 bases between. The CDR3 protein is CASSTVTDTQYF. CDR3 DNA sequence: TGTGCCAGCAGTACAGTCACAGATACGCAGTATTTT.

The chain has TRBV28 and TRBJ1-2; tentative D call: TRBD1 (5 bases). The CDR3 extends over 15 amino acids. Germline V gives CDR1 MDHEN, CDR2 SYDVKM. Trimming took off 6 bases at V and 5 bases at J, with 19 bases between the two ends. The CDR3 coding sequence is TGTGCCAGCAGCCGGGGAGGGGAGGAGTGGTATGGCTACACCTTC. This translates into CASSRGGEEWYGYTF.

The chain couples TRBV12-5 to TRBJ1-5; 10 positions match TRBD1. Trimming at V came to 5 bases and at J to 3 bases, leaving 10 bases not matched to a gene. The CDR3 sequence is 17 residues long. Germline values: CDR1 LGHNT, CDR2 FRNRAP. The chain's CDR3 is CASGPGQGTAYNQPQHF. In DNA, the CDR3 is TGTGCTAGTGGTCCGGGACAGGGGACCGCTTACAATCAGCCCCAGCATTTT.

The chain combines TRBV4-2 with TRBJ2-1; D is possibly TRBD1 (6 bases). Germline assignment: CDR1 LGHNA and CDR2 YNFKEQ. Trimming shortened V by 2 bases and J by 3 bases, and 14 bases separated the two germline ends. The CDR3 is 16 residues long. The CDR3 sequence: CASSQLGQRNYNEQFF. CDR3 nucleotide sequence: TGTGCCAGCAGCCAACTCGGACAGCGGAACTACAATGAGCAGTTCTTC.

The chain couples TRBV7-2 to TRBJ1-2, with D tentatively TRBD1 (5 bases). V lost 1 base to trimming and J lost 5 bases, with 11 bases between them. Germline CDR1 is SGHTA and CDR2 is FQGNSA. The CDR3 has 14 residues. The CDR3 loop reads CASSLGPGSYGYTF. In DNA, the CDR3 is TGTGCCAGCAGCTTAGGGCCAGGGTCTTATGGCTACACCTTC.